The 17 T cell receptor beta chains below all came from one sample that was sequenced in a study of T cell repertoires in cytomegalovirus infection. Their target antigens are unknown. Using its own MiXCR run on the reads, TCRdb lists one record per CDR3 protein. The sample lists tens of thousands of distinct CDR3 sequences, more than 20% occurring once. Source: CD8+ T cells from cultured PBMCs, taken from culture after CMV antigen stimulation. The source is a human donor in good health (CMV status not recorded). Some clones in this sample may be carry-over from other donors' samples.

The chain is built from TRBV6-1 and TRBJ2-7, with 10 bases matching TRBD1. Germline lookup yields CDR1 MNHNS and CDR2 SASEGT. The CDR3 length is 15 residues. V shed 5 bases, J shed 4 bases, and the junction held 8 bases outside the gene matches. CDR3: CASSPGQGPEYEQYF. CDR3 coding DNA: TGTGCCAGCAGTCCGGGACAGGGGCCGGAGTACGAGCAGTACTTC.

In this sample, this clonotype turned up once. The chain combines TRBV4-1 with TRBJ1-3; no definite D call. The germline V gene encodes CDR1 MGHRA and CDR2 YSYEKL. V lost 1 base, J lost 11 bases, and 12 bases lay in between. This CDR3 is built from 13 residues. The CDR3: CASSQGIGRAIYF. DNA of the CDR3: TGCGCCAGCAGCCAAGGGATTGGGCGGGCCATATATTTT.

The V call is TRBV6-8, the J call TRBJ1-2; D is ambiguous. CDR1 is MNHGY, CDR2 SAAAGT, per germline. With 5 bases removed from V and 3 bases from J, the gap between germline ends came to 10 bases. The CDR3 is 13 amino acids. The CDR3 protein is CASSPWPYYGYTF. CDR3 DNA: TGTGCCAGCAGTCCTTGGCCCTACTATGGCTACACCTTC.

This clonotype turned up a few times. This CDR3 reads CASGTGVVDTQYF. The CDR3 nucleotides read TGTGCCAGCGGGACGGGGGTAGTAGATACGCAGTATTTT. This chain joins TRBV12-3 or TRBV12-4 and TRBJ2-3; D perhaps matches TRBD2 (6 bases). Trimming stripped 8 bases from V and 5 bases from J, with 14 bases between. CDR3 length equals 13 residues.

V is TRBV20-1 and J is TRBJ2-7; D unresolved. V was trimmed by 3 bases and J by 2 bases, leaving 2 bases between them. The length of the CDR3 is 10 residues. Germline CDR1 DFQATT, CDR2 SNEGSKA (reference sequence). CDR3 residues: CSASTYEQYF. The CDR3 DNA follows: TGCAGTGCTAGCACCTACGAGCAGTACTTC.

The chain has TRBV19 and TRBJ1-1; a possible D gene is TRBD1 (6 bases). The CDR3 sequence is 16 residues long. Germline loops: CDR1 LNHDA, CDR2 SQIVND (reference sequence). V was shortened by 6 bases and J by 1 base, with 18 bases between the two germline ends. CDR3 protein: CASRRMGRQENTEAFF. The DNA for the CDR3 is TGTGCCAGTAGACGCATGGGGCGACAGGAGAACACTGAAGCTTTCTTT.

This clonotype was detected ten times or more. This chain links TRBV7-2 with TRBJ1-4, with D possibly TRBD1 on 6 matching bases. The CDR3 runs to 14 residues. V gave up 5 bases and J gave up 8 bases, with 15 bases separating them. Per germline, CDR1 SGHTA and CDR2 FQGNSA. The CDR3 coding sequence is TGTGCCAGCAGCCCTCCGGGACAATCCGAAAAACTGTTTTTT. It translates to CASSPPGQSEKLFF.

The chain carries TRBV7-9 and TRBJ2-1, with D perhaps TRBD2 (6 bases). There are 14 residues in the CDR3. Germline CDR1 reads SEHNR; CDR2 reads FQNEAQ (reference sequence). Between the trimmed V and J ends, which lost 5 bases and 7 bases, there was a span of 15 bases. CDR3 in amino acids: CASSPPQGGNEQFF. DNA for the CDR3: TGTGCCAGCAGCCCCCCGCAGGGAGGAAATGAGCAGTTCTTC.

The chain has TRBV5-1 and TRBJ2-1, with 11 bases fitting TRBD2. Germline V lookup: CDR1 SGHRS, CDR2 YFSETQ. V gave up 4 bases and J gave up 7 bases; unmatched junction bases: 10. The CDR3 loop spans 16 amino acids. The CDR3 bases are TGCGCCAGCAGCGAGGTAGCGGGGGGGCCGAAGAATGAGCAGTTCTTC. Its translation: CASSEVAGGPKNEQFF.

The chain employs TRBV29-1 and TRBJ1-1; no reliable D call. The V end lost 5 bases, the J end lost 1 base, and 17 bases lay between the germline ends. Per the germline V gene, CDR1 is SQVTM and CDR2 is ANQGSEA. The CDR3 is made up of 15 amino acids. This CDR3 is CSVPWSTGWNTEAFF. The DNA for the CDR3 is TGCAGCGTTCCGTGGTCTACGGGGTGGAACACTGAAGCTTTCTTT.

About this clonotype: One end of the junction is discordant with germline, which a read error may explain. The CDR3 region is CASRLDTPDRQHF. DNA of the CDR3: TGTGCAAGCAGGTTAGACACCCCAGATCGCCAGCATTTT. The chain joins TRBV7-8 to TRBJ1-5; D uncertain. Germline V CDR1 and CDR2: SGHVS, FQNEAQ. The CDR3 spans 13 residues.

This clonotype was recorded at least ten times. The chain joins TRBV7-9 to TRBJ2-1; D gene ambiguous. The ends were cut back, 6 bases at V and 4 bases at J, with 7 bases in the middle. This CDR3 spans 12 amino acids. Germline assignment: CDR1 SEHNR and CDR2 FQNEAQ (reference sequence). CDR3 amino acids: CASSLGYNEQFF. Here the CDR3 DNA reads TGTGCCAGCAGTTTGGGTTACAATGAGCAGTTCTTC. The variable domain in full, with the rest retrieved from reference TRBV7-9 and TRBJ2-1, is DTGVSQNPRHKITKRGQNVTFRCDPISEHNRLYWYRQTLGQGPEFLTYFQNEAQLEKSRLLSDRFSAERPKGSFSTLEIQRTEQGDSAMYLCASSLGYNEQFFGPGTRLTVL.

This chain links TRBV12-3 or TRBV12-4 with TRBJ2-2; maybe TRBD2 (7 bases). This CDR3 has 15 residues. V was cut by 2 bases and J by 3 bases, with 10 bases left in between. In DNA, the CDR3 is TGTGCCAGCAGTTTATCGGGGGGCCACACCGGGGAGCTGTTTTTT. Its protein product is CASSLSGGHTGELFF.

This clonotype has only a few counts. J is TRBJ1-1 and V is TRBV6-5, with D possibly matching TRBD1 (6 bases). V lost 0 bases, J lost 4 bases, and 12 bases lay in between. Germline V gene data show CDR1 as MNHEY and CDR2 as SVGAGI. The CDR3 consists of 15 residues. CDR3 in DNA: TGTGCCAGCAGTTACTCAAAGGGGGTGATCACTGAAGCTTTCTTT. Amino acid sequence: CASSYSKGVITEAFF.

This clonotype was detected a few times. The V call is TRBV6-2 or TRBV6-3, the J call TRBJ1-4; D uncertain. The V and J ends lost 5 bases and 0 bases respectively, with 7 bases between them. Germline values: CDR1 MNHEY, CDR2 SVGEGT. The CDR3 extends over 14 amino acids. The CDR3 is CASSVIATNEKLFF. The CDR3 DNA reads TGTGCCAGCAGTGTGATTGCAACTAATGAAAAACTGTTTTTT.

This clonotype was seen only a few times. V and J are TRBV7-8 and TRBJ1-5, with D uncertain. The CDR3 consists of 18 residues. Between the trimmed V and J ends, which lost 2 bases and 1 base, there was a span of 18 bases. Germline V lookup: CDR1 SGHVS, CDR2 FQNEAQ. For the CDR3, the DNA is TGTGCCAGCAGCTTATCTTTCTGGGGAGAGTTGAGCAATCAGCCCCAGCATTTT. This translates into CASSLSFWGELSNQPQHF.

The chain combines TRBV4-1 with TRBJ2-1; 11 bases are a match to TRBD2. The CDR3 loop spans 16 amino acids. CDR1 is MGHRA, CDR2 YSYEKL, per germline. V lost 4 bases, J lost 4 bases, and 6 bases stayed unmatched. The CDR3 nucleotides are TGCGCCAGCAGCCGCGTACTAGCGGGGGAGTACAATGAGCAGTTCTTC. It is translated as CASSRVLAGEYNEQFF.